This T cell receptor (beta chain) came from a study of T cell changes during pregnancy in multiple sclerosis. Sequencing used immunoSEQ multiplex PCR; TCRdb keeps in-frame clones, though not all of them. The sample yields tens of thousands of clones, 75% to 95% seen once. The receptor was isolated from a female donor with multiple sclerosis, enrolled in a pregnancy study. Sample: CD4+ T cells from peripheral blood mononuclear cells, taken in the third trimester of pregnancy.

The DNA for the CDR3 is TGTGCCAGCAGCCATAGACTAGCGGGGTACTACAATGAGCAGTTCTTC. Amino acids: CASSHRLAGYYNEQFF. The chain recombines TRBV2 with TRBJ2-1, with 11 bases identical to TRBD2. The CDR3 length is 16 residues. The V gene end was trimmed by 6 bases and the J gene end by 3 bases; junction bases not matched to a gene: 7. Germline V gene lookup returns CDR1 SNHLY and CDR2 FYNNEI.